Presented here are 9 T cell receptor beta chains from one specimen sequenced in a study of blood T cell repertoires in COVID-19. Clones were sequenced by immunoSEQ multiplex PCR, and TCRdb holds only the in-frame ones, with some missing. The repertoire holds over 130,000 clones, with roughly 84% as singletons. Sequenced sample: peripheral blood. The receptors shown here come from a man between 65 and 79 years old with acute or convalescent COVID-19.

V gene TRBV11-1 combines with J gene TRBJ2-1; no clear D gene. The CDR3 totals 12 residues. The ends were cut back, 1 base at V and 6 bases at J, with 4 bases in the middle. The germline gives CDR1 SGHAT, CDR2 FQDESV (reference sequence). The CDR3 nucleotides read TGTGCCAGCAGCTTAGACTCCAATGAGCAGTTCTTC. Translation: CASSLDSNEQFF.

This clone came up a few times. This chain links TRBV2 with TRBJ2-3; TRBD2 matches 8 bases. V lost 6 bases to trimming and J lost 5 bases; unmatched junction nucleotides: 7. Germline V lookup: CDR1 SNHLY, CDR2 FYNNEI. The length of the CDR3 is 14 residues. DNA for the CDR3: TGTGCCAGCAGCGCGAGCGGGAGAGGAGATACGCAGTATTTT. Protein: CASSASGRGDTQYF.

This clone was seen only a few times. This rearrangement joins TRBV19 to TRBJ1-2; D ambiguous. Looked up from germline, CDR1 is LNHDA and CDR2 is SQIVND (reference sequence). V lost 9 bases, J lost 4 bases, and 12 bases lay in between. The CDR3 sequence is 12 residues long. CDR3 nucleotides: TGTGCCAGCTCGCAGGAAATCTATGGCTACACCTTC. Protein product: CASSQEIYGYTF.

In nucleotides, the CDR3 is TGTGCCAGCAGCTTTAGCGGGGGTGGCACAGATACGCAGTATTTT. Encoded protein: CASSFSGGGTDTQYF. The chain links TRBV7-2 to TRBJ2-3, with 9 bases aligning to TRBD2. J lost 1 base, V lost 3 bases, and 2 bases had no gene match. There are 15 residues in the CDR3. Germline loops: CDR1 SGHTA, CDR2 FQGNSA.

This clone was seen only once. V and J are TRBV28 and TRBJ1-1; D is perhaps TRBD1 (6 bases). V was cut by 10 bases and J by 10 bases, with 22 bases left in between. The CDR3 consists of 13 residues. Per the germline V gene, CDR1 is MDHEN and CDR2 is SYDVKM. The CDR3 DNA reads TGTGCCACAAAATCCCCGGACAGTCTTTCAGCTTTCTTT. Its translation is CATKSPDSLSAFF.

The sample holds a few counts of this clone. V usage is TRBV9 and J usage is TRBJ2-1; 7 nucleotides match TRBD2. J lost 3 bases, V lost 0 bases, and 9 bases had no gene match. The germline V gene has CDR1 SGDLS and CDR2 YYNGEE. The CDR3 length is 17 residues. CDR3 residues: CASSVEAGPKFYNEQFF. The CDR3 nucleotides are TGTGCCAGCAGCGTAGAAGCGGGACCAAAATTCTACAATGAGCAGTTCTTC.

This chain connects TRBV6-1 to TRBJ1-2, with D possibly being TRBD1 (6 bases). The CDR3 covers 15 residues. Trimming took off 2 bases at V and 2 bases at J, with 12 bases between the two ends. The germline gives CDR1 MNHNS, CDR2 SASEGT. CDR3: CASSEPTGENYGYTF. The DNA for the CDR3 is TGTGCCAGCAGTGAACCGACAGGCGAGAACTATGGCTACACCTTC.

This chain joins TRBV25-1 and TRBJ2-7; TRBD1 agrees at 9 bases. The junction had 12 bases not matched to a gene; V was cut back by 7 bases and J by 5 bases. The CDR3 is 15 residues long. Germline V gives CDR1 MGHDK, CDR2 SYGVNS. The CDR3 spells CASTDSGTGIHEQYF. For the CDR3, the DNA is TGTGCCAGCACAGACTCCGGGACAGGGATCCACGAGCAGTACTTC.

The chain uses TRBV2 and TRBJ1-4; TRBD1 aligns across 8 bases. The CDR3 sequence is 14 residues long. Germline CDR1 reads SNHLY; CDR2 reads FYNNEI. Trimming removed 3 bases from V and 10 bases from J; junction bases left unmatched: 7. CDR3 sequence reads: CASSEGAGGGKLFF. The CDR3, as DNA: TGTGCCAGCAGTGAGGGGGCAGGGGGCGGAAAACTGTTTTTT.